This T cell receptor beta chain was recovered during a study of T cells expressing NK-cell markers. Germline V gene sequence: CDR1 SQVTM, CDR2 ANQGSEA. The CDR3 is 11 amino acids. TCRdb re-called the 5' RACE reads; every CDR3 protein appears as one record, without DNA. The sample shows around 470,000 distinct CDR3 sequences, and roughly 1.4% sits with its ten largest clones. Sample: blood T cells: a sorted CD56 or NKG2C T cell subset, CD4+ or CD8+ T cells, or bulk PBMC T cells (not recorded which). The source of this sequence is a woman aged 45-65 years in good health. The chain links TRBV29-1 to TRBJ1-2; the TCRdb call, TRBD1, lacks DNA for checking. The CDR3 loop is CSADTGGGYTF. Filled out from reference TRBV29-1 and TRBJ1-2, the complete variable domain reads SAVISQKPSRDICQRGTSLTIQCQVDSQVTMMFWYRQQPGQSLTLIATANQGSEATYESGFVIDKFPISRPNLTFSTLTVSNMSPEDSSIYLCSADTGGGYTFGSGTRLTVV.